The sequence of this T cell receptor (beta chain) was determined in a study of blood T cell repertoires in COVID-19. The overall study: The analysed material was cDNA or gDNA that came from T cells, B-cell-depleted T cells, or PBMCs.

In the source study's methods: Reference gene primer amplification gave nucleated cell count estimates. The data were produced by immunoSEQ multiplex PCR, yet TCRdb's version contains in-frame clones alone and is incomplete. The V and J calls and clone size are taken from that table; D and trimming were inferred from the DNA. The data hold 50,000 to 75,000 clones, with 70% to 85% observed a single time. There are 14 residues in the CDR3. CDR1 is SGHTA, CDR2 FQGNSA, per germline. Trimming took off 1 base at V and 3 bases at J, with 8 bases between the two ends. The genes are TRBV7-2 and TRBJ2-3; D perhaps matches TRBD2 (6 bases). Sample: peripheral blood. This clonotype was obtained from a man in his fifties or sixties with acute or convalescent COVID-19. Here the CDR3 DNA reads TGTGCCAGCAGCTTAGGGGGGACTACAGATACGCAGTATTTT. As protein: CASSLGGTTDTQYF. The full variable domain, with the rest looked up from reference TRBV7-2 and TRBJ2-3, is GAGVSQSPSNKVTEKGKDVELRCDPISGHTALYWYRQSLGQGLEFLIYFQGNSAPDKSGLPSDRFSAERTGGSVSTLTIQRTQQEDSAVYLCASSLGGTTDTQYFGPGTRLTVL.